This T cell receptor (beta chain) appears in the sequencing data of a study of blood T cell repertoires in COVID-19. Study-level background: Specimens from acute and convalescent COVID-19 originated in the United States, Italy and Spain. PBMCs, B-cell-depleted T cells, or T cells were the source of the cDNA or gDNA that made up the material.

CDR1 MNHEY and CDR2 SVGAGI come from the germline V gene. The CDR3 is 15 residues long. The V segment lost 5 bases and the J segment 9 bases; nucleotides outside the gene matches: 14. Profiling relied on immunoSEQ multiplex PCR, and the TCRdb table lists in-frame clones only, not all of them. The profile shows about 130,000 clones, approximately 90% of them singletons. Sequencing was done on a sample of peripheral blood. The chain joins TRBV6-5 to TRBJ2-5; 8 bases are shared with TRBD2. The clonotype was recovered from a man in his 60s with active or convalescent COVID-19. CDR3 region: CASSTSGGPLRAQYF. DNA for the CDR3: TGTGCCAGCAGTACGAGCGGGGGCCCCCTCCGGGCCCAGTACTTC.